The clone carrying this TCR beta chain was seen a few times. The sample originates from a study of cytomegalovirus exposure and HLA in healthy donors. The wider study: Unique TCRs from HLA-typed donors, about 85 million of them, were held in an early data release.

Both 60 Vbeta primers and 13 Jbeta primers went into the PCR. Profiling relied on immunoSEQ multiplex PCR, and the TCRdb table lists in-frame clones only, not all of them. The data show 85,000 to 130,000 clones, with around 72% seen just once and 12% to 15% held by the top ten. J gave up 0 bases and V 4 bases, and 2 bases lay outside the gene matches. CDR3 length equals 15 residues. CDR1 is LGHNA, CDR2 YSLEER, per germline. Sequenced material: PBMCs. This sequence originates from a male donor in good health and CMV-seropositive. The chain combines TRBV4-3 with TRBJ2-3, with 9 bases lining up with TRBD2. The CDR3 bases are TGCGCCAGCAGCCTAGCGGGGGCGAGCACAGATACGCAGTATTTT. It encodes CASSLAGASTDTQYF.